This T cell receptor beta chain was sequenced in a study of cytomegalovirus exposure and HLA in healthy donors. Study summary: Both the 120 validation repertoires and the roughly 640 first-cohort repertoires used the same platform, as reported by a later analysis. Overall study findings and caveats: Altogether, 164 TCR beta chains were recorded as cytomegalovirus-associated. Among the CMV-associated chains, three were confirmed in vitro as specific for CMV antigens. Most TCRs appeared rarely, but some public TCRs recurred in many donors.

As for this clone: The antigen remains unidentified.

V lost 4 bases and J lost 3; bases outside the gene matches: 5. The germline CDR1 and CDR2 sequences are SNHLY and FYNNEI. The length of the CDR3 is 15 residues. Profiled with immunoSEQ multiplex PCR; TCRdb holds only in-frame clones, not every one. The repertoire has 200,000 to 250,000 clones, around 90% of them found once; the top ten carry over 2.5%. The receptor was isolated from a woman between 18 and 29 years old in good health and CMV-seronegative. The rearrangement links TRBV2 to TRBJ2-3; 9 nucleotides align to TRBD2. The sequenced sample was PBMCs. The CDR3: CASSVNSGRTDTQYF. CDR3 DNA sequence: TGTGCCAGCAGTGTCAATAGCGGGAGAACAGATACGCAGTATTTT. The variable domain in full, with the rest retrieved from reference TRBV2 and TRBJ2-3, is EPEVTQTPSHQVTQMGQEVILRCVPISNHLYFYWYRQILGQKVEFLVSFYNNEISEKSEIFDDQFSVERPDGSNFTLKIRSTKLEDSAMYFCASSVNSGRTDTQYFGPGTRLTVL.